The rows below give T cell receptor beta chains drawn from one sample of a study of human T cells and chemical hapten exposure. TCRdb analysed the RACE reads with MiXCR anew, one entry per CDR3 protein. The sample records tens of thousands of distinct CDR3 sequences, 7.5% to 10% being singletons. This sample comprised whole blood, obtained in connection with sensitization to the hapten diphenylcyclopropenone (DPC). The receptors stem from a man in his thirties or forties with alopecia areata. Some clones in this sample may be carry-over from other donors' samples. CDR3s include the opening cysteine and the closing phenylalanine or tryptophan. D genes are given only for firm matches. The listing skips clone size in some rows; elsewhere it reads once, few, many or a size class.

J gene	V gene	clone size	D gene	CDR3 DNA	CDR3 protein
TRBJ2-7	TRBV6-2/TRBV6-3	few	TRBD1	TGTGCCAGCAGTTACACCGGGACAGGGAGCGAGCAGTACTTC	CASSYTGTGSEQYF
TRBJ2-7	TRBV6-5	many	TRBD1	TGTGCCAGCAGGTCCGGACAGGGAACGGGGCAGTACTTC	CASRSGQGTGQYF
TRBJ2-1	TRBV13	many	TRBD2	TGTGCCAGCAGCTTCGAGCGGGGGGTTGATGGTGAGCAGTTCTTC	CASSFERGVDGEQFF
TRBJ2-7	TRBV19	few	NA	TGTGCCAGCTCGAGCCAACCGGGGACTGACGAGCAGTACTTC	CASSSQPGTDEQYF
TRBJ2-2	TRBV5-1	NA	TRBD1	TGCGCCAGCAGCAGGGGACAGGTTAACACCGGGGAGCTGTTTTTT	CASSRGQVNTGELFF
TRBJ2-7	TRBV12-3/TRBV12-4	NA	NA	TGTGCCAGCAGTTTTGAGGGGGGGCGAGACGAGCAGTACTTC	CASSFEGGRDEQYF
TRBJ2-6	TRBV6-2/TRBV6-3	many	TRBD1	TGTGCCAGCAGTCGACCCCCAGGGACAGGGGATTCTGGGGCCAACGTCCTGACTTTC	CASSRPPGTGDSGANVLTF
TRBJ2-1	TRBV5-1	NA	TRBD2	TGCGCCAGCAGCTTTACACTAGCGGAAGCCGGAAATGAGCAGTTCTTC	CASSFTLAEAGNEQFF
TRBJ2-2	TRBV7-2	many	NA	TGTGCCAGCACCAATTCCAAAGCCGGGGAGCTGTTTTTT	CASTNSKAGELFF
TRBJ2-6	TRBV4-2	many	TRBD1	TGTGCCTGTTCCGGGACAGGGGTCGGGGCCAACGTCCTGACTTTC	CACSGTGVGANVLTF
TRBJ2-7	TRBV20-1	few	TRBD2	TGCAGTGCTGCTCGGACTAGCGGGATAAGGGAGCAGTACTTC	CSAARTSGIREQYF
TRBJ2-7	TRBV2	many	NA	TGTGCCAGCAGTGAACCCCAAATTCTCTCCGAGCACTTC	CASSEPQILSEHF
TRBJ2-3	TRBV29-1	many	TRBD1	TGCAGCGGGGGGACAGGGACTGGGACGCAGTATTTT	CSGGTGTGTQYF
TRBJ1-5	TRBV6-1	few	NA	TGTGCCAGTGGGCCTTCAGGACAGCCCCAGCATTTT	CASGPSGQPQHF
TRBJ1-1	TRBV11-3	many	NA	TGTGCCAGCAGCTCGACCGTGAACACTGAAGCTTTCTTT	CASSSTVNTEAFF
TRBJ2-1	TRBV20-1	few	NA	TGCAGTGCTAGTGACCTTTCAGGCAATGAGCAGTTCTTC	CSASDLSGNEQFF
TRBJ1-5	TRBV7-2	many	NA	TGTGCCAGCAGCTCCACAGGGCTAGCGGGCAATCAGCCCCAGCATTTT	CASSSTGLAGNQPQHF
TRBJ2-3	TRBV6-2/TRBV6-3	many	TRBD2	TGTGCCATCGGGACTAGCGGGACCACAGATACGCAGTATTTT	CAIGTSGTTDTQYF
TRBJ1-1	TRBV11-3	many	NA	TGTGCCGTAAGCCCCCCCGGGAGGGGGACTGAAGCTTTCTTT	CAVSPPGRGTEAFF
TRBJ1-6	TRBV6-5	NA	TRBD1	TGTGCCAGCAGGGTACAGGGGTTTCATTCACCCCTCCACTTT	CASRVQGFHSPLHF
TRBJ2-7	TRBV12-3/TRBV12-4	NA	NA	TGTGCCAGCAGTTTAATACACACAATAAGAACCTACGAGCAGTACTTC	CASSLIHTIRTYEQYF
TRBJ2-7	TRBV7-6	few	NA	TGTGCCAGCAGCTTAGGGGGGCGCTCCGAGCAGTACTTC	CASSLGGRSEQYF
TRBJ1-5	TRBV27	many	TRBD1	TGTGCCAGCAGTCAGGACAGGGGTTGGCAGCCCCAGCATTTT	CASSQDRGWQPQHF
TRBJ2-2	TRBV25-1	many	NA	TGTGCCAGCAGTATCACAGGGAACACCGGGGAGCTGTTTTTT	CASSITGNTGELFF
TRBJ2-1	TRBV5-5	many	NA	TGTGCCAGCAGCTGGAGACGGGACGGGGAGCAGTTCTTC	CASSWRRDGEQFF
TRBJ2-1	TRBV7-9	many	NA	TGTGCCAGCAGCGCCTCGCTAGCGTTCTCCTACAATGAGCAGTTCTTC	CASSASLAFSYNEQFF
TRBJ1-1	TRBV21-1	NA	NA	TGTGCCAGCAGAAGGGGGCCGCCGTTGAACACTGAAGCTTTCTTT	CASRRGPPLNTEAFF
TRBJ2-2	TRBV6-2/TRBV6-3	many	NA	TGTGCCAGCAGCCTGAACACCGGGGAGCTGTTTTTT	CASSLNTGELFF
TRBJ2-7	TRBV29-1	NA	NA	TGCAGCGTCAAGCGGGTAGGGGGCGAGCAGTACTTC	CSVKRVGGEQYF
TRBJ2-7	TRBV28	few	TRBD1	TGTGCCAGCTCGGGACAGCCGAGCTCCTACGAGCAGTACTTC	CASSGQPSSYEQYF
TRBJ2-3	TRBV7-2	few	NA	TGTGCCAGCAGCCTAGACACAGATACGCAGTATTTT	CASSLDTDTQYF
TRBJ2-5	TRBV29-1	many	NA	TGCAGCGCCGGGGAAGAGACCCAGTACTTC	CSAGEETQYF
TRBJ1-1	TRBV6-2/TRBV6-3	many	TRBD1	TGTGCCAGCAGTCACTTGACAGGGAATACTGAAGCTTTCTTT	CASSHLTGNTEAFF
TRBJ2-7	TRBV15	many	NA	TGTGCCACCAGCAGAGAGGCCAGCTCCTACGAGCAGTACTTC	CATSREASSYEQYF
TRBJ2-6	TRBV27	many	NA	TGTGCCAGCAGTTTATTAGGCTCTGGGGCCAACGTCCTGACTTTC	CASSLLGSGANVLTF
TRBJ1-6	TRBV7-9	few	NA	TGTGCCAGCCGCGGTTTCGAATTGGCACCCCTCCACTTT	CASRGFELAPLHF
TRBJ2-1	TRBV2	few	TRBD1	TGTGCCGGGGATAGGGGACAGGGATACAATGAGCAGTTCTTC	CAGDRGQGYNEQFF
TRBJ2-7	TRBV5-6	many	TRBD1	TGTGCCAGCAGCCCCGGGACAGGACTCTACGAGCAGTACTTC	CASSPGTGLYEQYF
TRBJ1-6	TRBV12-3/TRBV12-4	many	NA	TGTGCCAGCAGTTTGGATAGCTCCTATAATTCACCCCTCCACTTT	CASSLDSSYNSPLHF
TRBJ1-2	TRBV3-1	NA	TRBD1	TGTGCCAGCAGCCGGACAGGGGATGGCTACACCTTC	CASSRTGDGYTF
TRBJ2-3	TRBV7-2	many	TRBD2	TGTGCCAGCAGCTCACAAGCGGGGGGGCCGGGTTTGAAGCAGTATTTT	CASSSQAGGPGLKQYF
TRBJ2-2	TRBV18	few	NA	TGTGCCAGCTCCCTCATATCCGAGGCCAGAGGGAGCACCGGGGAGCTGTTTTTT	CASSLISEARGSTGELFF
TRBJ2-7	TRBV24-1	few	TRBD2	TGTGCCACCAGATGGTGGGCTAGCGGGGGGTACGAGCAGTACTTC	CATRWWASGGYEQYF
TRBJ2-3	TRBV13	medium-sized	NA	TGTGCCAGCAGCTCAACCCCCATTAGCACAGATACGCAGTATTTT	CASSSTPISTDTQYF
TRBJ1-2	TRBV12-3/TRBV12-4	many	NA	TGTGCCAGCAGTTTAGTTCAGGATAATTACTATGGCTACACCTTC	CASSLVQDNYYGYTF